A single sample gave rise to the 21 T cell receptor beta chains below, sequenced in a study of human T cells and chemical hapten exposure. MiXCR, applied by TCRdb to the 5' RACE reads, yields one record per CDR3 protein. The sample includes around 100,000 distinct CDR3 sequences, approximately 20% of them seen just once. Researchers extracted total RNA from unfractionated whole blood. These TCRs come from a human donor in good health.

This chain connects TRBV5-8 to TRBJ2-1, with TRBD2 identical over 8 bases. The CDR3 has 15 amino acids. Looked up from germline, CDR1 is SGHTS and CDR2 is YDEGEE. The junction had 8 bases not matched to a gene; V was cut back by 2 bases and J by 7 bases. The chain's CDR3 is CASSFAGGWINEQFF. In nucleotides, the CDR3 is TGTGCCAGCAGCTTCGCGGGAGGATGGATAAATGAGCAGTTCTTC.

The chain links TRBV5-6 to TRBJ2-7; 9 nucleotides line up with TRBD2. Germline V lookup: CDR1 SGHDT, CDR2 YYEEEE. The CDR3 runs 15 residues. V gave up 0 bases and J gave up 7 bases; unmatched junction bases: 8. The CDR3 DNA reads as TGTGCCAGCAGCTTGGCGACTAGCGGAGGCCTGGAGCAGTACTTC. Amino acids: CASSLATSGGLEQYF.

The sample holds a few counts of this clonotype. The chain joins TRBV5-4 to TRBJ2-1; 9 nucleotides align to TRBD1. From germline, CDR1 is SGHNT and CDR2 YYREEE (reference sequence). Trimming cost V 4 bases and J 2 bases; bases outside gene matches: 4. The CDR3 is 15 amino acids. CDR3: CASSKRQGAYNEQFF. In nucleotides, the CDR3 is TGTGCCAGCAGCAAACGACAGGGGGCCTACAATGAGCAGTTCTTC. The full variable domain, with the rest looked up from reference TRBV5-4 and TRBJ2-1, is ETGVTQSPTHLIKTRGQQVTLRCSSQSGHNTVSWYQQALGQGPQFIFQYYREEENGRGNFPPRFSGLQFPNYSSELNVNALELDDSALYLCASSKRQGAYNEQFFGPGTRLTVL.

This clonotype showed up just a few times. The chain has TRBV6-1 and TRBJ2-4; the D gene is possibly TRBD2 (7 bases). CDR1 is MNHNS and CDR2 is SASEGT in the germline V gene. Trimming took 8 bases from V and 4 from J, leaving 12 bases between them. The CDR3 length is 13 residues. CDR3 bases: TGTGCCAGCTTGGAGGGGGGGAAAAACATTCAGTACTTC. It encodes CASLEGGKNIQYF.

This chain joins TRBV28 and TRBJ1-5, with a possible D match to TRBD1 (5 bases). Germline CDR1 is MDHEN and CDR2 is SYDVKM. This CDR3 region has 12 residues. Deletions cut 8 bases from V and 4 bases from J, with 9 bases between. Here the CDR3 reads CASGTGNQPQHF. The CDR3 bases are TGTGCCAGCGGGACGGGGAATCAGCCCCAGCATTTT.

This chain links TRBV5-4 with TRBJ2-1; TRBD2 agrees at 15 bases. Germline V gene data show CDR1 as SGHNT and CDR2 as YYREEE (reference sequence). The junction had 8 bases not matched to a gene; V was cut back by 4 bases and J by 6 bases. This CDR3 spans 17 amino acids. CDR3 nucleotide sequence: TGTGCCAGCAGCCCCGGGACTAGCGGGAGGTGGGCCAATGAGCAGTTCTTC. Protein sequence: CASSPGTSGRWANEQFF.

This chain links TRBV2 with TRBJ1-6; 9 bases are a match to TRBD1. The CDR3 has 15 amino acids. Germline V gene data show CDR1 as SNHLY and CDR2 as FYNNEI. Germline trimming cut 6 bases from V and 11 bases from J; bases unmatched to any gene: 11. The CDR3 sequence: CASRQRTGTGTPLHF. CDR3 nucleotide sequence: TGTGCCAGCAGGCAAAGGACAGGGACAGGGACACCCCTCCACTTT.

V gene TRBV20-1 combines with J gene TRBJ2-7; 10 bases match TRBD1. CDR3 length: 13 amino acids. V gave up 5 bases and J gave up 5 bases; unmatched junction bases: 6. Germline assignment: CDR1 DFQATT and CDR2 SNEGSKA (reference sequence). The CDR3 loop reads CSAPRDRGDEQYF. The DNA of the CDR3 is TGCAGTGCTCCGAGGGACAGGGGTGACGAGCAGTACTTC.

The chain employs TRBV3-1 and TRBJ1-2; TRBD1 agrees at 8 bases. V gave up 0 bases and J gave up 4 bases; unmatched junction bases: 4. This CDR3 region has 15 residues. The V gene's germline CDR1 is LGHDT and CDR2 YNNKEL (reference sequence). The CDR3 coding sequence is TGTGCCAGCAGCCAAGATTGGACAGGGCCCTATGGCTACACCTTC. This codes for CASSQDWTGPYGYTF.

This clonotype was counted only a few times. The genes are TRBV18 and TRBJ2-5; D is ambiguous. The CDR3 runs to 12 residues. The germline V gene encodes CDR1 KGHSH and CDR2 LQKENI. V was cut by 3 bases and J by 2 bases, with 4 bases left in between. The CDR3 region is CASSPAQETQYF. The CDR3 DNA sequence: TGTGCCAGCTCACCCGCTCAAGAGACCCAGTACTTC.

This clonotype was detected a few times. The V gene is TRBV28, the J gene TRBJ2-1, with D unclear. The V and J ends lost 4 bases and 9 bases respectively, with 10 bases between them. Germline V gene sequence: CDR1 MDHEN, CDR2 SYDVKM. The CDR3 covers 12 residues. The DNA of the CDR3 is TGTGCCAGCAGTTCTTTAATGGGTGAGCAGTTCTTC. It codes for CASSSLMGEQFF.

This chain joins TRBV7-3 and TRBJ2-1, with 8 bases identical to TRBD2. Germline CDR1 and CDR2: SGHTA and FQGTGA. The length of the CDR3 is 14 residues. Losses at the gene ends were 3 bases for V and 7 bases for J; bases not matched to a gene: 5. CDR3 amino acids: CASSFGTRGNEQFF. In DNA, the CDR3 is TGTGCCAGCAGCTTCGGGACTAGGGGGAATGAGCAGTTCTTC.

This rearrangement joins TRBV6-5 to TRBJ2-5; 7 bases map to TRBD1. The ends lost 6 bases at V and 11 bases at J; junction bases unmatched: 18. Germline V lookup: CDR1 MNHEY, CDR2 SVGAGI. The CDR3 spans 15 residues. CDR3 in amino acids: CASRNWDSSPYGQYF. The CDR3 DNA reads as TGTGCCAGCAGAAACTGGGACAGTAGCCCGTATGGTCAGTACTTC.

Only a few counts were recorded for this clonotype. The chain joins TRBV3-1 to TRBJ2-7; 9 bases align to TRBD1. From germline, CDR1 is LGHDT and CDR2 YNNKEL (reference sequence). Germline trimming cut 4 bases from V and 6 bases from J; bases unmatched to any gene: 10. This CDR3 region has 15 residues. The CDR3 here is CASSPVGQGFFEQYF. The CDR3, as DNA: TGTGCCAGCAGCCCTGTGGGACAGGGCTTCTTCGAGCAGTACTTC.

The chain combines TRBV12-3 or TRBV12-4 with TRBJ1-5, with 10 bases identical to TRBD1. The V gene end was trimmed by 5 bases and the J gene end by 3 bases; junction bases not matched to a gene: 7. This CDR3 region has 16 residues. DNA of the CDR3: TGTGCCAGCAGTGGGGGAGACAGGGGGCTCAATCAGCCCCAGCATTTT. The encoded protein is CASSGGDRGLNQPQHF.

This chain connects TRBV25-1 to TRBJ2-1; weak D call: TRBD2 (5 bases). V shed 5 bases and J shed 2 bases, with 13 bases lying between them. Germline lookup yields CDR1 MGHDK and CDR2 SYGVNS. This CDR3 is 15 amino acids long. CDR3 loop: CASSSRAAPYNEQFF. The CDR3 region has the DNA TGTGCCAGCAGTTCTCGAGCGGCCCCCTACAATGAGCAGTTCTTC. The full variable domain, rest sourced from reference TRBV25-1 and TRBJ2-1, is EADIYQTPRYLVIGTGKKITLECSQTMGHDKMYWYQQDPGMELHLIHYSYGVNSTEKGDLSSESTVSRIRTEHFPLTLESARPSHTSQYLCASSSRAAPYNEQFFGPGTRLTVL.

This clonotype has only a few counts. This chain uses TRBV20-1 with TRBJ2-7, with 9 nucleotides matching TRBD1. V shed 1 base, J shed 3 bases, and the junction held 1 base outside the gene matches. The CDR3 spans 13 residues. The V gene's germline CDR1 is DFQATT and CDR2 SNEGSKA (reference sequence). This CDR3 reads CSARGDRVYEQYF. The CDR3 bases are TGCAGTGCTAGAGGGGACAGGGTCTACGAGCAGTACTTC.

The chain combines TRBV28 with TRBJ1-2, with a weak D call TRBD1 (5 bases). The CDR3 totals 16 residues. Germline CDR1 reads MDHEN; CDR2 reads SYDVKM. Trimming took 3 bases from V and 1 from J, leaving 15 bases between them. CDR3 in DNA: TGTGCCAGCAGTTTCCCGCAGCAGGGTCTTAACTATGGCTACACCTTC. Encoded protein: CASSFPQQGLNYGYTF.

This clonotype showed up just a few times. V and J are TRBV4-1 and TRBJ1-5, with TRBD1 as a possible D gene (5 bases). The CDR3 has 19 residues. Trimming cost V 2 bases and J 2 bases, with 22 bases left between them. CDR1 is MGHRA, CDR2 YSYEKL, per germline. The CDR3 is CASSQKILGTQEGNQPQHF. The CDR3 DNA reads as TGCGCCAGCAGCCAAAAAATACTCGGGACGCAGGAAGGCAATCAGCCCCAGCATTTT.

This clonotype was seen many times. The chain employs TRBV6-6 and TRBJ1-2; D may be TRBD1 (5 bases). Germline V gene sequence: CDR1 MNHNY, CDR2 SVGAGI (reference sequence). The CDR3 is made up of 14 amino acids. Trimming removed 10 bases at V and 8 bases at J, with 23 bases between. Here the CDR3 reads CATTVVGSRGGYTF. The CDR3 DNA reads as TGTGCCACCACCGTGGTAGGGAGTAGGGGAGGCTACACCTTC.

The chain combines TRBV12-3 or TRBV12-4 with TRBJ1-4; 7 bases match TRBD1. V lost 6 bases to trimming and J lost 2 bases; unmatched junction nucleotides: 6. The CDR3 is 15 amino acids. The CDR3 nucleotides read TGTGCCAGCAGGGGAAGGGGGCTCACTAATGAAAAACTGTTTTTT. Protein sequence: CASRGRGLTNEKLFF.